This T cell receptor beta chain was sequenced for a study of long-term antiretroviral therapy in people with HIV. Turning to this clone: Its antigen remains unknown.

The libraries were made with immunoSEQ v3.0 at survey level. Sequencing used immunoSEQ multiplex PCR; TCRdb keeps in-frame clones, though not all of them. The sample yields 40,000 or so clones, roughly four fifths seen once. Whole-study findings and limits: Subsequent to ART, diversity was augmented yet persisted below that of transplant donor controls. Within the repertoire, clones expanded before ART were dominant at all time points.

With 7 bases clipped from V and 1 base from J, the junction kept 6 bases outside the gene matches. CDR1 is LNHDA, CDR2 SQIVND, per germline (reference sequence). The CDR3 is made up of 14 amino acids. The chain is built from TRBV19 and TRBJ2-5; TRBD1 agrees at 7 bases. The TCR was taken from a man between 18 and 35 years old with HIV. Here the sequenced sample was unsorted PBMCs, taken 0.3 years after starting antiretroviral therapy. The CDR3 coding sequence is TGTGCCAGTACCCCAGGGGGTCCCCAAGAGACCCAGTACTTC. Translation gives CASTPGGPQETQYF.